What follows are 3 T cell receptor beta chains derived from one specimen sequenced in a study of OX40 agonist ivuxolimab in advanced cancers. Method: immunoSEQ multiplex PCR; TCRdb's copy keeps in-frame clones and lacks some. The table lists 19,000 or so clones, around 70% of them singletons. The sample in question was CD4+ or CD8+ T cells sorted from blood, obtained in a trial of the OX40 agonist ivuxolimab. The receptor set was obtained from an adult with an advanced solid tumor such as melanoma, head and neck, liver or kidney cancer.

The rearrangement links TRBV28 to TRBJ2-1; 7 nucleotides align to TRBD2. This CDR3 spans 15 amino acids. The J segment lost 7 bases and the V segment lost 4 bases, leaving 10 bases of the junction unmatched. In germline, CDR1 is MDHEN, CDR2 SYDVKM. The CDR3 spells CASSSYRAGVNEQFF. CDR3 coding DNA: TGTGCCAGCAGTTCCTATCGGGCGGGAGTAAATGAGCAGTTCTTC.

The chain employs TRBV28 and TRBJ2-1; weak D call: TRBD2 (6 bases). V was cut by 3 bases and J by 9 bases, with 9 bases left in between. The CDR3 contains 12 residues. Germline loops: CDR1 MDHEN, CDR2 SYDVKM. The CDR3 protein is CASSFWGGEQFF. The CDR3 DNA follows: TGTGCCAGCAGTTTCTGGGGAGGTGAGCAGTTCTTC.

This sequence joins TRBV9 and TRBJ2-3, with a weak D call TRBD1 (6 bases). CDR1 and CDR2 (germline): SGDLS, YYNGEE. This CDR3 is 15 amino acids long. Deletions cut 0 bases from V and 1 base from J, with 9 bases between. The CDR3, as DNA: TGTGCCAGCAGCGTAGTACAGGGACGCACAGATACGCAGTATTTT. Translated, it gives CASSVVQGRTDTQYF.